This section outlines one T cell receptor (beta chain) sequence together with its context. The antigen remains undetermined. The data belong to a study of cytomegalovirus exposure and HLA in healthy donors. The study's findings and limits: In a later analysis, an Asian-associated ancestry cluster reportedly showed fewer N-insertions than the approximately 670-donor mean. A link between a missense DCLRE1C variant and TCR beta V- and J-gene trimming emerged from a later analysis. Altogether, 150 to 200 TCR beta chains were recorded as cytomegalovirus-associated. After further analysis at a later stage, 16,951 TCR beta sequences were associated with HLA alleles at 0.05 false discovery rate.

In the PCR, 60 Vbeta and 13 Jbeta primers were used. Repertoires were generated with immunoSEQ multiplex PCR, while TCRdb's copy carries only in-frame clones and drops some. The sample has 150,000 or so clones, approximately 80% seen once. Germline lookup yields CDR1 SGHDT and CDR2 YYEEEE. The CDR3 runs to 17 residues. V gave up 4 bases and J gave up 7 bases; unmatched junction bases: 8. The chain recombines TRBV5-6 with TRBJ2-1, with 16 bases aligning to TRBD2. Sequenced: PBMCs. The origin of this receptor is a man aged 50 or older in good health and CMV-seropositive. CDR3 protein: CASSPAGLAGGLNEQFF. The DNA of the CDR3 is TGTGCCAGCAGCCCCGCGGGACTAGCGGGGGGGCTTAATGAGCAGTTCTTC.